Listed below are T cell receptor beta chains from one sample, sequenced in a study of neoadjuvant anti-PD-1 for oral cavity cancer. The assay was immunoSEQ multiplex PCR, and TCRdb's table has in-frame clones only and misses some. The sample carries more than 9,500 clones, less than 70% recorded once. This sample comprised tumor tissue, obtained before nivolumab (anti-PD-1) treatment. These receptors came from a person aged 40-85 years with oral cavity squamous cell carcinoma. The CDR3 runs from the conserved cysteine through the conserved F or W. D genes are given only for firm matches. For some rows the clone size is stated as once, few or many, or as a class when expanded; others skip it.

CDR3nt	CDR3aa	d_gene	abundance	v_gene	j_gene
TGTGCCATCCTCGGACAGGCCCACGGAGAGCAGTACTTC	CAILGQAHGEQYF	TRBD1	-	TRBV28	TRBJ2-7
TGTGCCAGTAGCAAGATCAGTAGGACCGACAATCAGCCCCAGCATTTT	CASSKISRTDNQPQHF	-	-	TRBV19	TRBJ1-5
TGCAGCGCCCACTACAATGAGCAGTTCTTC	CSAHYNEQFF	-	few	TRBV29-1	TRBJ2-1
TGTGCCAGCAGTTACTCGACAGGGCTTCAGCCCCAGCATTTT	CASSYSTGLQPQHF	TRBD1	few	TRBV6-6	TRBJ1-5
TGTGCCAGCAGTGAACTTTCTGGGGAGCTGTTTTTT	CASSELSGELFF	-	few	TRBV2	TRBJ2-2
TGTGCCAGTAATTCCCCCGACGGGCGCGAAAAACTGTTTTTT	CASNSPDGREKLFF	-	once	TRBV19	TRBJ1-4
TGTGCTAGCAGCCCGACAGTGAACACTGAAGCTTTCTTT	CASSPTVNTEAFF	-	-	TRBV7-7	TRBJ1-1
TGTGCCAGCTGTACGGGAGTCCCCTACGAGCAGTACTTC	CASCTGVPYEQYF	-	few	TRBV2	TRBJ2-7
TGTGCCAGCAGCTGGGGGAATGAGCAGTTCTTC	CASSWGNEQFF	-	-	TRBV5-5	TRBJ2-1
TGTGCCTGGAAAGGAGGGGACAATGAGCAGTTCTTC	CAWKGGDNEQFF	-	-	TRBV30	TRBJ2-1
TGTGCCAGTAGTGAGACCGGATCCTCTGGAAACACCATATATTTT	CASSETGSSGNTIYF	-	-	TRBV19	TRBJ1-3
TGCAGCACCGGACAGGGTGGCACAGATACGCAGTATTTT	CSTGQGGTDTQYF	TRBD1	few	TRBV29-1	TRBJ2-3
TGTGCCAGCAGCCCTCGCAGGGCCCTATACGAGCAGTACTTC	CASSPRRALYEQYF	-	-	TRBV7-9	TRBJ2-7
TGTGCCACTCGTTGGACAGGGGTGTCGTCCTACGAGCAGTACTTC	CATRWTGVSSYEQYF	TRBD1	-	TRBV6-1	TRBJ2-7
TGTGCCAGCAGCCACTCCAGCGGGGCGGGGAATGAGCAGTTCTTC	CASSHSSGAGNEQFF	TRBD2	-	TRBV14	TRBJ2-1
TGTGCCAGCAGTTCTAGCGGTACGCAGTATTTT	CASSSSGTQYF	TRBD2	-	TRBV6-6	TRBJ2-3
TGTGCCAGCAGCAGAACTAGTTACGAGCAGTACTTC	CASSRTSYEQYF	-	-	TRBV5-6	TRBJ2-7
TGTGCCAGCAGTTTAAGCTCCCGGACAGTGACCACTGAAGCTTTCTTT	CASSLSSRTVTTEAFF	-	once	TRBV27	TRBJ1-1
TGTGCCAGCAGTGAACCGGCTAGCGGCTACGAGCAGTACTTC	CASSEPASGYEQYF	TRBD2	few	TRBV2	TRBJ2-7
TGTGTCAGTAGTATTAGAGGACTCTACTCCCTCATGGGACAAGAGACCCAGTACTTC	CVSSIRGLYSLMGQETQYF	-	-	TRBV19	TRBJ2-5
TGTGCCTCCAGGGACTCCCTCGCCTACAATGAGCAGTTCTTC	CASRDSLAYNEQFF	-	-	TRBV19	TRBJ2-1
TGTGCCAGCAGTTACCCGGGACAGGGTTTGTATTTT	CASSYPGQGLYF	TRBD1	-	TRBV6-5	TRBJ2-3